The sequence of this TCR beta chain was determined in a study of CD8 T cells in ankylosing spondylitis. Study-level points and caveats: Within matched ankylosing spondylitis synovial fluid, disease-linked clones were reportedly significantly enriched. Roughly eight highly homologous variants made up a TCR beta motif that seemed to typify ankylosing spondylitis blood.

CDR1 and CDR2 from the germline V gene are DFQATT and SNEGSKA (reference sequence). This CDR3 is 13 amino acids long. Trimming cost V 8 bases and J 3 bases, with 15 bases left between them. TCRdb independently ran MiXCR on the 5' RACE reads; one entry per CDR3 protein. The data show 800,000 to 900,000 distinct CDR3 sequences, 12% seen once. This clonotype was counted many times. Its antigen remains unknown. The sample comprised blood, either unsorted or a sorted T cell fraction (not recorded which). This rearrangement joins TRBV20-1 to TRBJ2-3, with a tentative D call TRBD2 (6 bases). This TCR came from a male donor with ankylosing spondylitis. CDR3 sequence reads: CSPDLRGTDTQYF. CDR3 in DNA: TGCAGTCCGGATTTGCGGGGTACAGATACGCAGTATTTT.